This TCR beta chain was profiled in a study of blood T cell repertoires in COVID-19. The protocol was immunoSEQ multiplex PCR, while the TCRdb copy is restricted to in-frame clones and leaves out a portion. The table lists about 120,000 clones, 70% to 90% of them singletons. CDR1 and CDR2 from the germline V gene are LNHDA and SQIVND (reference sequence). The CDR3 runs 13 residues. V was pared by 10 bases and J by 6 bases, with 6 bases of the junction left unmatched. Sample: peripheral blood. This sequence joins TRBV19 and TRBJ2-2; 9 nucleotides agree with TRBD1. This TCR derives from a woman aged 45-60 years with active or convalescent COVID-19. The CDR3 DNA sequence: TGTGCCACTAGGGACAGGGTGGCCGGGGAGCTGTTTTTT. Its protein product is CATRDRVAGELFF.